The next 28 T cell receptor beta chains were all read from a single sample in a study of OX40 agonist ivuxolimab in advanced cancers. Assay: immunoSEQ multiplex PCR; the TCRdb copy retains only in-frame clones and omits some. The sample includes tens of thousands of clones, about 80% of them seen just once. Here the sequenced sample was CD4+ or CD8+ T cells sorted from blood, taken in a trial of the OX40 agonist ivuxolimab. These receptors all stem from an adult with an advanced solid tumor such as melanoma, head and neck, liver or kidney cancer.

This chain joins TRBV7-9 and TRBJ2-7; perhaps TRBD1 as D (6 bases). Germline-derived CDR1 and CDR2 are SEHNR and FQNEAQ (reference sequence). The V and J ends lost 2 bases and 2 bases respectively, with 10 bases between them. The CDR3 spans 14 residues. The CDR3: CASSLRAGAYEQYF. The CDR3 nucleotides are TGTGCCAGCAGCTTACGCGCAGGGGCCTACGAGCAGTACTTC.

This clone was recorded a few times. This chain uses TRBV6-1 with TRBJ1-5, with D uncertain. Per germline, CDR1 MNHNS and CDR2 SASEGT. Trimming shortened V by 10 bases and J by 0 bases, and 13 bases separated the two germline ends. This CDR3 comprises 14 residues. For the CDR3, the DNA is TGTGCCACCTCTAGGACGTATAGCAATCAGCCCCAGCATTTT. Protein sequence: CATSRTYSNQPQHF.

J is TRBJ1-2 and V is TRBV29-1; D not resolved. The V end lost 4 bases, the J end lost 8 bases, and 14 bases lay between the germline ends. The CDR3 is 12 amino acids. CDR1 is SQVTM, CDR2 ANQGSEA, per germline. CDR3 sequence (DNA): TGCAGCGTTGTTCGCCTCTATGTGGGCTACACCTTC. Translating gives CSVVRLYVGYTF.

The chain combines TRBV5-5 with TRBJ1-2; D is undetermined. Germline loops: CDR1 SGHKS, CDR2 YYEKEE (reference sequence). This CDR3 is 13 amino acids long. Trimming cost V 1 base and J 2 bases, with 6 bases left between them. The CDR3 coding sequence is TGTGCCAGCAGCTTGACAAAAAACTATGGCTACACCTTC. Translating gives CASSLTKNYGYTF. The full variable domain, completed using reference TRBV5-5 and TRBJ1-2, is DAGVTQSPTHLIKTRGQQVTLRCSPISGHKSVSWYQQVLGQGPQFIFQYYEKEERGRGNFPDRFSARQFPNYSSELNVNALLLGDSALYLCASSLTKNYGYTFGSGTRLTVV.

The DNA for the CDR3 is TGTGCCAGCAGTTTCGGGACTGCTACCTACTTC. Translating it yields CASSFGTATYF. The chain combines TRBV28 with TRBJ2-5, with a possible D match to TRBD2 (6 bases). V was trimmed by 3 bases and J by 14 bases, leaving 13 bases between them. This CDR3 has 11 amino acids. The germline V gene has CDR1 MDHEN and CDR2 SYDVKM. Based on the CDR3 plus reference TRBV28 and TRBJ2-5, the full variable domain is DVKVTQSSRYLVKRTGEKVFLECVQDMDHENMFWYRQDPGLGLRLIYFSYDVKMKEKGDIPEGYSVSREKKERFSLILESASTNQTSMYLCASSFGTATYFGPGTRLLVL.

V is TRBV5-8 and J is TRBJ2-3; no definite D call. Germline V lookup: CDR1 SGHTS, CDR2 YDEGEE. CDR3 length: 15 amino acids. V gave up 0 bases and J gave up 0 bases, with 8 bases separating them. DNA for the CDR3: TGTGCCAGCAGCTTGGTGCCCCAGAGCACAGATACGCAGTATTTT. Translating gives CASSLVPQSTDTQYF.

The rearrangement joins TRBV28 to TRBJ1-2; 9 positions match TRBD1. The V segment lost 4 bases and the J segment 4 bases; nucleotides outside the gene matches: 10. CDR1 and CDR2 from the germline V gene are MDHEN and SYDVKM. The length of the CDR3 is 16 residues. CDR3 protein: CASSSPNRQGVYGYTF. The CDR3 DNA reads TGTGCCAGCAGTTCTCCTAACCGACAGGGGGTCTATGGCTACACCTTC.

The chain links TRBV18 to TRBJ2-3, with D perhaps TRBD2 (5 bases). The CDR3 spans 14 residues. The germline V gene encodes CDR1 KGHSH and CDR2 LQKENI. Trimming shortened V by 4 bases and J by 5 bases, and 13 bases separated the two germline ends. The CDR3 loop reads CASSQKAGGDTQYF. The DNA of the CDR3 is TGTGCCAGCTCACAAAAAGCAGGAGGAGATACGCAGTATTTT.

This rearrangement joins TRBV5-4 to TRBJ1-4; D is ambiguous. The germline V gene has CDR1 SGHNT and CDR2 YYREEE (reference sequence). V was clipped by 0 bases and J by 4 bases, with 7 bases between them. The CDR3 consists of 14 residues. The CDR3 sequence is CASSLDQFNEKLFF. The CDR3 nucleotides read TGTGCCAGCAGCTTGGACCAGTTTAATGAAAAACTGTTTTTT.

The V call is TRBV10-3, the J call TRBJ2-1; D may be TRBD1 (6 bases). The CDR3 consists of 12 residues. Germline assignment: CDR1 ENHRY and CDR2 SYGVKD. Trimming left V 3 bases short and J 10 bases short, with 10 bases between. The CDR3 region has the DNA TGTGCCATCAGTGATCCAGGGGACGAGCAGTTCTTC. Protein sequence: CAISDPGDEQFF.

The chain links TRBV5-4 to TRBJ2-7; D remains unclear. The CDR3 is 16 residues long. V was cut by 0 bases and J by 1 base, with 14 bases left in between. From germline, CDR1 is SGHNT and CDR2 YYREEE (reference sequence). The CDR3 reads CASSLDAAVSSYEQYF. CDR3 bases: TGTGCCAGCAGCTTGGACGCTGCAGTTAGTTCCTACGAGCAGTACTTC.

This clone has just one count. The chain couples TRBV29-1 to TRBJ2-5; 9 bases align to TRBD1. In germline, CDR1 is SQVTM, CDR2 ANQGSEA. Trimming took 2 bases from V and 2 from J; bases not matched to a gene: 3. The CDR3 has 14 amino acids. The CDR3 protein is CSVEKGTGQETQYF. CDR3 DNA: TGCAGCGTTGAAAAGGGGACAGGGCAAGAGACCCAGTACTTC.

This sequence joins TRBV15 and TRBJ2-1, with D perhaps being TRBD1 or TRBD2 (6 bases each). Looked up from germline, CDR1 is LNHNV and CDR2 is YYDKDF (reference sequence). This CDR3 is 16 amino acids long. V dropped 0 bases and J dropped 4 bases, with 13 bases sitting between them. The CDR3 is CATSRDRGGGYNEQFF. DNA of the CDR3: TGTGCCACCAGCAGAGACAGGGGAGGAGGGTACAATGAGCAGTTCTTC. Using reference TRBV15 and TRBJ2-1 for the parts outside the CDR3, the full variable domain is DAMVIQNPRYQVTQFGKPVTLSCSQTLNHNVMYWYQQKSSQAPKLLFHYYDKDFNNEADTPDNFQSRRPNTSFCFLDIRSPGLGDTAMYLCATSRDRGGGYNEQFFGPGTRLTVL.

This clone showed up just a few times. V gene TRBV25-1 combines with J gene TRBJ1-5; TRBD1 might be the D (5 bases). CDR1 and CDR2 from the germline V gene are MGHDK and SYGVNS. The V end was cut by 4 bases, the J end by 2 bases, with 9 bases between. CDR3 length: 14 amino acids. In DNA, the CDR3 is TGTGCCAGCAGTGGTCAGGGAGGCAATCAGCCCCAGCATTTT. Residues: CASSGQGGNQPQHF. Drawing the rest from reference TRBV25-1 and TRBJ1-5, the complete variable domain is EADIYQTPRYLVIGTGKKITLECSQTMGHDKMYWYQQDPGMELHLIHYSYGVNSTEKGDLSSESTVSRIRTEHFPLTLESARPSHTSQYLCASSGQGGNQPQHFGDGTRLSIL.

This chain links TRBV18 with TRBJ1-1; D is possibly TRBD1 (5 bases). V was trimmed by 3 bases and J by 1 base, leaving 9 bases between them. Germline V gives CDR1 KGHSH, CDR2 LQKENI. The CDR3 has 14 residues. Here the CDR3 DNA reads TGTGCCAGCTCACCTGCAGGGTCGAACACTGAAGCTTTCTTT. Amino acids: CASSPAGSNTEAFF.

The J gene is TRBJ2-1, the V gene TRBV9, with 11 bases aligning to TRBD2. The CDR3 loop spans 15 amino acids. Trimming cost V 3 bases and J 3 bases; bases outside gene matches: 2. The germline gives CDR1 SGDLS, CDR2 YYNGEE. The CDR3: CASSAGTSGYNEQFF. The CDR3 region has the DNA TGTGCCAGCAGCGCCGGGACTAGCGGCTACAATGAGCAGTTCTTC.

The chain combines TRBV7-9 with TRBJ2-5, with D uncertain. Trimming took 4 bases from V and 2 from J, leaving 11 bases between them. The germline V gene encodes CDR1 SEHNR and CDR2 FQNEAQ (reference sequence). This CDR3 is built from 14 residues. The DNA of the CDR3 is TGTGCCAGCAGCTACCAAGGAACTCAAGAGACCCAGTACTTC. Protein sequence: CASSYQGTQETQYF.

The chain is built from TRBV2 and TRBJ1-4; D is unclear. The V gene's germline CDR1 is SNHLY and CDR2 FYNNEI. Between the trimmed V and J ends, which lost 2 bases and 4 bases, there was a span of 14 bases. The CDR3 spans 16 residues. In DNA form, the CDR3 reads TGTGCCAGCAGTGAAAAGGGCCGGGCCTTTAATGAAAAACTGTTTTTT. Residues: CASSEKGRAFNEKLFF.

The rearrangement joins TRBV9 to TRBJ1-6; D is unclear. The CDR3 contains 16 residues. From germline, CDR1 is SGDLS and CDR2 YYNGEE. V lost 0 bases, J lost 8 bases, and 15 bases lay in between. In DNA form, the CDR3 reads TGTGCCAGCAGCGTAGGGTGGGAGGGCCGTGATTCACCCCTCCACTTT. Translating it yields CASSVGWEGRDSPLHF.

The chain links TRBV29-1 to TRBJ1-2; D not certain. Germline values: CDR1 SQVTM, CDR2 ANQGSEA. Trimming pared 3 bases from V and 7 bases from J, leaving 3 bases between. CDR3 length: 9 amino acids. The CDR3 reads CSVDFGYTF. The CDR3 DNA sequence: TGCAGCGTTGACTTTGGCTACACCTTC.

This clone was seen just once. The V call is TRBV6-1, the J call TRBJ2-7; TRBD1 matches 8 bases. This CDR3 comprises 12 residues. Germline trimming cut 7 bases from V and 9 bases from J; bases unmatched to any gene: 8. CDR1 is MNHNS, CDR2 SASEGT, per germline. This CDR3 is CASTTTGDGQYF. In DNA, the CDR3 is TGTGCCAGCACCACGACAGGGGATGGGCAGTACTTC.

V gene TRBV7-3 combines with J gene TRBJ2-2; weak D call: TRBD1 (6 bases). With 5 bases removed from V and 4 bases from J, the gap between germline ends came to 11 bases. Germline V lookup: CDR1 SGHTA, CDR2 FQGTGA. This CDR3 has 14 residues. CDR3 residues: CASSMGHSTGELFF. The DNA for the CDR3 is TGTGCCAGCAGCATGGGACACAGCACCGGGGAGCTGTTTTTT.

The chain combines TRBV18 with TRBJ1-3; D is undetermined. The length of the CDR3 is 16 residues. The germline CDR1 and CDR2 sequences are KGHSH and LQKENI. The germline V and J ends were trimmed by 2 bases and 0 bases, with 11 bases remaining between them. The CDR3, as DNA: TGTGCCAGCTCACCAAGCGAAGGTCGCTCTGGAAACACCATATATTTT. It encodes CASSPSEGRSGNTIYF.

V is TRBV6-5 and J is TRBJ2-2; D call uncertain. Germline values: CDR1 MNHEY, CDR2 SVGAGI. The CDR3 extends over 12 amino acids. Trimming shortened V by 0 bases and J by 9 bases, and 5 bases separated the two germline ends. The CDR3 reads CASSYSPRELFF. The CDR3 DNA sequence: TGTGCCAGCAGTTACTCCCCCCGGGAGCTGTTTTTT.

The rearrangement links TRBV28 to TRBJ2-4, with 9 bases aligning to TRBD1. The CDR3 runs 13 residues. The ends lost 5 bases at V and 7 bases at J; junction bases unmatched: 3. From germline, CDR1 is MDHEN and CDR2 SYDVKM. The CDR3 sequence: CASSLTGGNIQYF. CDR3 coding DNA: TGTGCCAGCAGTCTTACAGGGGGCAACATTCAGTACTTC.

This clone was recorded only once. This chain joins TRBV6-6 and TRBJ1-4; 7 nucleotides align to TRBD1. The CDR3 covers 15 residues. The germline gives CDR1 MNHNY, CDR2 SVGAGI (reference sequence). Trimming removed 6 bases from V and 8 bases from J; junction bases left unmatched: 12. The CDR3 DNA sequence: TGTGCCAGCAGCCCAGGGGCAGGGGGAAGAGAAAAACTGTTTTTT. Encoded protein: CASSPGAGGREKLFF.

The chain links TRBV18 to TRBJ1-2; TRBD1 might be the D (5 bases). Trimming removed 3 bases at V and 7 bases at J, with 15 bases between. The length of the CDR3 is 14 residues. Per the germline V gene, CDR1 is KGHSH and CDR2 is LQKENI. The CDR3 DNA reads TGTGCCAGCTCACCCCCCGGGGACGGTAGTGGCTACACCTTC. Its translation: CASSPPGDGSGYTF.

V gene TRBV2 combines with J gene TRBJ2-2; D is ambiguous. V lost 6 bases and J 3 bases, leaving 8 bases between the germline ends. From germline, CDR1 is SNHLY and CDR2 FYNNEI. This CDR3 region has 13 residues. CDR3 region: CASRAGYTGELFF. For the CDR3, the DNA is TGTGCCAGCAGGGCAGGTTACACCGGGGAGCTGTTTTTT.